This T cell receptor beta chain was profiled in a study of cytomegalovirus exposure and HLA in healthy donors (dated by TCRdb to about 2017). With respect to the entire study: An earlier analysis of several hundred of the donors reported 276 Gb of sequence data and some 100 million unique TCR beta sequences from about 180 million T cells. Approximately 300 gigabases of sequencing data and tens of millions of unique TCR sequences made up an early release that covered approximately 650 HLA-typed donors. A later analysis re-examined previously published TCR beta repertoires from about 700 donors and added high-resolution HLA genotyping to investigate patterns of TCR occurrence. Across approximately 400 genotyped donors of the cohort, an average of approximately 220,000 unique TCR beta nucleotide sequences per donor were sequenced, and roughly a sixth of those sequences were non-productive. Because of strong linkage in the cohort, a few DR-DQ haplotypes were treated as single units for association and clustering. The study profiled the T cell repertoires of about 640 subjects by immunosequencing and related them to cytomegalovirus serostatus. The genetic ancestry cluster associated with self-reported Caucasian donors included 81% of the approximately 400 genotyped donors. Every discovery cohort repertoire had been produced on one sequencing platform. To predict cytomegalovirus infection status, the study brought together high-throughput TCR immunosequencing, statistical association of individual TCRs with disease status, and machine learning. A later genetic analysis used genome-wide SNP genotypes for about three fifths of the 666 donors, treating that subset as a discovery cohort. Alongside the repertoire data, information on donor age, sex, ethnicity and CMV serostatus was compiled. Typing coverage varied by locus: roughly 629-640 donors for A, B, C, DRB1 and DQB1; approximately 520 for DQA1; over 600 for DPA1; 400 to 480 for DPB1. Besides the first cohort of 550 to 750 subjects, a separate validation cohort made up of 120 or so different subjects was used. Rather than using new phenotypic data, the later analysis identified candidate immune exposures from TCR beta sequences and from how often those sequences occurred across donors. To decide whether each TCR beta V gene segment behaved as functional or pseudogenic, an earlier analysis of fewer than 750 of the donors relied on high-throughput TCR beta sequencing. Both class I and class II loci were covered by HLA typing, at four-digit resolution. The study aimed to test whether signatures of past pathogen exposure could be identified by cataloging public T cell receptors. Broader findings and caveats from the paper: Because the 87-base-pair reads could not distinguish some IMGT-functional V segments, including TRBV6-2 and TRBV6-3, those segments were excluded. A later analysis found that HLA-associated TCR beta chains were more clonally expanded and had lower generation probabilities than equally common non-associated chains. A cluster of highly shared sequence variants was judged likely to be a technical artifact of the sequencing pipeline. Linkage disequilibrium might explain the correlated functional status among segregating V segments, but an unknown experimental factor could not be excluded. In this cohort, only TCR beta chains were sequenced, and detectable features were limited by the absence of alpha or paired-chain data. A further reported finding was that TCR beta sequences accurately predicted the HLA-A and HLA-B alleles for most subjects in the first cohort. At a false discovery rate of 0.05, a later analysis linked under 20,000 TCR beta sequences to specific HLA alleles. A few of the identified cytomegalovirus-associated TCR beta chains were confirmed in vitro to be specific for cytomegalovirus antigens. About 17 rarely observed V segments, including chromosome 9 orphons, were excluded from the earlier analysis of approximately 500 of the donors because counts were too low. Across donors, most TCR sequences were observed very rarely, whereas some public TCRs were present in many individuals. CMV serostatus was the only immune exposure information available for the cohort. When HLA alleles, especially DR and DQ, strongly co-occurred, TCR associations were difficult to assign to individual alleles. A later genetic analysis associated a missense DCLRE1C variant with V-gene and J-gene trimming of TCR beta chains, and an independent cohort replicated the association. According to a later analysis, parvovirus B19, influenza, CMV and Epstein-Barr virus appeared linked to several top co-occurrence clusters. In a later analysis, the rate of TCR association differed among HLA loci, with DRB1 alleles having the most associated TCRs and HLA-C alleles having the fewest. Because HLA typing was missing for some donors at each locus, association tests included only the typed subset. Sequencing depth was assumed to be roughly uniform across donors in the presence/absence analyses, though that assumption may not hold. In a later genetic analysis, fewer N-insertions in productive TCRs were reported among donors in an Asian-associated ancestry cluster than the approximately 670-donor mean. In the study, around 160 TCR beta chains were listed as associated with cytomegalovirus. According to a later analysis, most CMV-associated TCR beta chains appeared to be HLA-restricted, and the HLA associations seemed to be driven largely by CMV exposure. The authors suggested that the approach could potentially be extended to other disease states and immunological phenotypes. Cytomegalovirus status was reported to be diagnosed by the classifier with high specificity and sensitivity in both the original and validation cohorts. In an earlier analysis of approximately 590 of the donors, most TCR beta V segments were observed in productive rearrangements about 87% or about 30% of the time, broadly matching IMGT annotations.

Library preparation was by the immunoSEQ multiplex PCR assay. A mixture of 60 forward primers for TCR Vbeta segments and 13 reverse primers for TCR Jbeta segments was used in the multiplex PCR. The CDR3 region of rearranged TCR beta genes was amplified from genomic DNA by a multiplex PCR assay. The amplified TCR beta libraries were sequenced on the Illumina HiSeq System as 87-base-pair reads. The paper's data handling went like this. In a later analysis, 77 million or so unique TCR beta chains were counted across the 690 or so repertoires, and some 10 million of these chains were shared by at least two donors. Raw reads were error-corrected and collapsed into unique sequences with a nearest-neighbor algorithm that merged closely related sequences to remove PCR and sequencing errors. V, D and J gene segments were assigned by aligning CDR3 sequences to IMGT reference sequences. For a sequence to be retained, a match of at least six nucleotides to both a V gene segment and a J gene segment was required. Rearrangements were classified as productive when the CDR3 lacked stop codons and remained in frame with V and J, and all other rearrangements were classified as non-productive. Following IMGT convention, CDR3 was defined as the stretch from the second conserved V-encoded cysteine up to the conserved J-encoded phenylalanine. Sequences without an unambiguous match to a single V gene segment were excluded from the earlier analysis of about 600 of the donors. In an earlier analysis of approximately 500 of the donors, a V segment was called functional when productive rearrangements were above 56.7%, and segregating when the standard deviation between donors exceeded 5%. A statistical classification framework was built for diagnosing cytomegalovirus status from the catalog of TCR beta chain sequences. In a later analysis, TCR nucleotide sequences were compared against IMGT/GENE-DB human TR gene sequences so that V and J genes could be assigned. A later analysis assigned CDR3 sequences and most-parsimonious VDJ recombination scenarios with the TCRdist pipeline. In a later analysis, each TCR beta chain was defined by its CDR3 amino acid sequence together with its V-gene family, and reads lacking a unique V-gene family were excluded. As a way to deal with suspected cross-contamination and a sequencing artifact, a later analysis dropped hundreds of nucleotide sequences that were highly shared and had low generation probability. In a later analysis, a clonal expansion index for each public chain was calculated from normalized within-repertoire ranks of inferred template counts. In a later analysis, generation probabilities were computed using a VDJ recombination model fitted to out-of-frame rearrangements, and the results were checked against IGoR. A later analysis scored TCR-TCR, TCR-HLA and TCR-CMV co-occurrence with hypergeometric tests, applying a repertoire-size bias correction to TCR pairs. A later analysis estimated false discovery rates by permuting HLA or CMV assignments 20 times. A later analysis grouped co-occurring TCRs with DBSCAN, adding TCRdist sequence similarity when clustering within HLA-allele-positive subsets. Co-occurrence clustering excluded repertoires with fewer than 30,000 or more than 120,000 public chains, plus five with anomalous nucleotide sharing. As stored in TCRdb, this immuneACCESS dataset retains in-frame rearrangements with V and J assigned. A fraction of the clones does not appear; measured against another copy, unresolved V genes explain less than half of the discrepancy, and the remainder lacks a known reason. Clone size and V and J calls were adopted from that table, with D and trimming inferred from the DNA. This sample lists nearly 80,000 clones; 65% to 85% were detected once. The ten largest clones capture under 25% of the sample.

On this clone itself: Its antigen target is currently unknown. No much larger clone is present one base from it, and per-base qualities are unavailable.

From its cysteine to its phenylalanine, the CDR3 spans 15 amino acids. Just the 45-base CDR3 DNA is kept, in frame starting at base 1. CDR1 and CDR2 are drawn from the germline V gene: SGDLS, YYNGEE. Between the V and J ends, shortened by 3 bases and 0 bases respectively, the junction contains 10 bases. In total, 500 to 700 healthy bone marrow donors made up the cohort. At the time of sampling, all cohort members were nominally healthy, though unrecorded immune exposures were likely present. The donor was CMV seropositive and belonged to the group of a few hundred seropositive cohort members. A peripheral blood sample was collected from each donor, and TCR beta sequencing was performed on peripheral blood mononuclear cells. The Qiagen DNeasy Blood Extraction Kit was used to extract genomic DNA from the blood cell samples.

The sequenced sample consisted of PBMCs. The receptor comes from a woman between 40 and 55 years old in good health and CMV-seropositive. The chain couples TRBV9 to TRBJ1-3, with a weak D call of TRBD1 (5 bases match). The DNA is TGTGCCAGCAGCGCCGGGGGGGTCTCTGGAAACACCATATATTTT. This codes for CASSAGGVSGNTIYF.